A single T cell receptor beta chain is shown here with its context. Its antigen is undetermined. Germline and junction disagree at one end, which may indicate a read error. These data are taken from a study of identical twins' blood T cells. From germline, CDR1 is SGHRS and CDR2 YFSETQ. This CDR3 region has 15 residues. Study-level results: Shared CDR3 clonotype counts tracked mainly the product of cloneset sizes.

In the original processing: Each donor had about 100,000 to nearly 550,000 clonotypes. One entry per CDR3 protein results from TCRdb running MiXCR on the 5' RACE reads. For this entry, the V and J calls and clone size follow TCRdb and not the study's own pipeline. The table has hundreds of thousands of distinct CDR3 sequences, roughly 30% seen once; the top ten hold about 6%. The origin of this receptor is a woman aged 18-50 years in good health. Material for sequencing was PBMCs. The chain links TRBV5-1 to TRBJ2-3; D is unclear. In DNA, the CDR3 is TGCGCCAACAGCTTGGGCTGGGTTAGCACAGATACGCAGTATTTT. Translated, it gives CANSLGWVSTDTQYF.